The 9 T cell receptor beta chains reported below all come from one sample, sequenced in a study of regulatory T cells in long-lasting Graves disease. As for time point: newly diagnosed GD, antithyroid drugs for less than 3 months. The TCR library was made from RNA extracted from PBMCs. Construction of TCR beta libraries relied on iRepertoire HTBI primers and on Arm-PCR targeting CDR3 regions. TCRdb fed the multiplex PCR reads into MiXCR, producing one record per CDR3 protein. The sample records over 400,000 distinct CDR3 sequences, approximately 14% being singletons. These same records also appear under a second study, on T cells in Graves' hyperthyroidism and ophthalmopathy.

The material sequenced was peripheral blood mononuclear cells (PBMCs), taken at new diagnosis, from a patient treated with antithyroid drugs. Receptor source: a woman aged 50 to 60 with Graves disease.

This clonotype was found many times. The chain uses TRBV30 and TRBJ2-1; TRBD2 matches at 10 bases. CDR1 is GTSNPN, CDR2 SVGIG, per germline (reference sequence). CDR3 length equals 14 residues. Trimming at V came to 1 base and at J to 9 bases, leaving 6 bases not matched to a gene. For the CDR3, the DNA is TGTGCCTGGAGTGGTCTAGCGGGAGTCGGTGAGCAGTTCTTC. Translation: CAWSGLAGVGEQFF. Supplemented by reference TRBV30 and TRBJ2-1, the full variable domain reads SQTIHQWPATLVQPVGSPLSLECTVEGTSNPNLYWYRQAAGRGLQLLFYSVGIGQISSEVPQNLSASRPQDRQFILSSKKLLLSDSGFYLCAWSGLAGVGEQFFGPGTRLTVL.

This clonotype was picked up many times. V usage is TRBV5-1 and J usage is TRBJ1-1, with D unresolved. V lost 2 bases and J 7 bases, leaving 9 bases between the germline ends. CDR3 size: 12 residues. The germline V gene encodes CDR1 SGHRS and CDR2 YFSETQ. The CDR3 protein is CASSFEEVEAFF. The CDR3 nucleotides are TGCGCCAGCAGCTTCGAGGAGGTTGAAGCTTTCTTT. The variable domain in full, completed from reference TRBV5-1 and TRBJ1-1, reads KAGVTQTPRYLIKTRGQQVTLSCSPISGHRSVSWYQQTPGQGLQFLFEYFSETQRNKGNFPGRFSGRQFSNSRSEMNVSTLELGDSALYLCASSFEEVEAFFGQGTRLTVV.

This clonotype was recorded many times. The rearrangement links TRBV6-1 to TRBJ2-7, with D possibly being TRBD1 (5 bases). Trimming took off 6 bases at V and 0 bases at J, with 9 bases between the two ends. The CDR3 runs to 13 residues. Germline-derived CDR1 and CDR2 are MNHNS and SASEGT. The CDR3 bases are TGTGCCAGCAGGGGGCTACTCTCCTACGAGCAGTACTTC. Protein sequence: CASRGLLSYEQYF.

The V and J genes are TRBV9 and TRBJ2-2, with 8 bases aligning to TRBD2. Germline CDR1 SGDLS, CDR2 YYNGEE. V lost 0 bases and J lost 1; bases outside the gene matches: 8. CDR3 length: 18 residues. The CDR3, as DNA: TGTGCCAGCAGCGTAGCCTCAACTAGCGGAGAGAACACCGGGGAGCTGTTTTTT. Its translation is CASSVASTSGENTGELFF.

The chain recombines TRBV9 with TRBJ2-1, with 7 nucleotides matching TRBD2. Germline V gene data show CDR1 as SGDLS and CDR2 as YYNGEE. The CDR3 extends over 22 amino acids. J gave up 2 bases and V 1 base, and 24 bases lay outside the gene matches. The CDR3 spells CASSVRAREGPQRADPYNEQFF. The CDR3 region has the DNA TGTGCCAGCAGCGTACGAGCGAGGGAGGGGCCCCAGCGGGCAGATCCCTACAATGAGCAGTTCTTC.

The chain joins TRBV18 to TRBJ2-7, with 9 bases matching TRBD2. V shed 1 base and J 4 bases; nucleotides not matched to a gene: 11. CDR3 length: 17 amino acids. The V gene's germline CDR1 is KGHSH and CDR2 LQKENI. The CDR3 loop is CASSPRQGGSGSYEQYF. The CDR3 DNA follows: TGTGCCAGCTCACCACGGCAAGGGGGTAGCGGGAGTTACGAGCAGTACTTC.

At least ten counts were recorded for this clonotype. CDR3 in DNA: TGTGCCAGCAGGGGGACTGCGGCTAATGAAAAACTGTTTTTT. This gives the protein CASRGTAANEKLFF. V and J are TRBV2 and TRBJ1-4; D perhaps matches TRBD1 (5 bases). The CDR3 runs 14 residues. The V and J ends lost 6 bases and 3 bases respectively, with 11 bases between them. Germline CDR1 reads SNHLY; CDR2 reads FYNNEI.

V usage is TRBV6-5 and J usage is TRBJ1-4; D is perhaps TRBD1 (6 bases). Trimming cost V 0 bases and J 8 bases, with 13 bases left between them. Per the germline V gene, CDR1 is MNHEY and CDR2 is SVGAGI. The CDR3 has 15 amino acids. CDR3 DNA: TGTGCCAGCAGTTACTCAAGGGCAGGGGTGGAAAAACTGTTTTTT. Translation: CASSYSRAGVEKLFF.

This clonotype was seen many times. The J gene is TRBJ2-1, the V gene TRBV30, with TRBD2 matching 11 bases. The CDR3 loop spans 17 amino acids. Looked up from germline, CDR1 is GTSNPN and CDR2 is SVGIG (reference sequence). Trimming took 4 bases from V and 1 from J; bases not matched to a gene: 9. The CDR3 sequence is CAWKNPTSGNSYNEQFF. CDR3 DNA: TGTGCCTGGAAGAATCCGACTAGCGGGAATTCCTACAATGAGCAGTTCTTC.